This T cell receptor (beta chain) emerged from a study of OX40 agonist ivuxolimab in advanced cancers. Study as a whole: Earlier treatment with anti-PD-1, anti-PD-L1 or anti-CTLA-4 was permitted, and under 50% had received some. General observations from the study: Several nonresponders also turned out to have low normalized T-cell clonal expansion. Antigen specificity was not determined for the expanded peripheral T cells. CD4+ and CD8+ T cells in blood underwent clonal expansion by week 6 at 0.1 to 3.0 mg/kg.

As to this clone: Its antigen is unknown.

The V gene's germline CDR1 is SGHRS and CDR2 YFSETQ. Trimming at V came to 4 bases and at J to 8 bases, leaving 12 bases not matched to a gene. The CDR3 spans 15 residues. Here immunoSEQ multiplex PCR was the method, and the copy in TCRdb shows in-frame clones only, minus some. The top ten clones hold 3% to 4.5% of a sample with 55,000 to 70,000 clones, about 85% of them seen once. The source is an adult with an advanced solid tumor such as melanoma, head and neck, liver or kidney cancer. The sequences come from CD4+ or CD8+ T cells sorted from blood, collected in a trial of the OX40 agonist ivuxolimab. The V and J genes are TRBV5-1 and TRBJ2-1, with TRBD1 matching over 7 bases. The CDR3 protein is CASSRETGTADEQFF. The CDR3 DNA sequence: TGCGCCAGCAGCAGAGAGACCGGGACAGCCGATGAGCAGTTCTTC.